This is a list of T cell receptor beta chains from one sample in a study of blood T cell repertoires in COVID-19. Some clones are missing from TCRdb's copy, which holds only in-frame ones; the method was immunoSEQ multiplex PCR. The profile shows about 240,000 clones, about four fifths of them singletons. Input material: peripheral blood. Every receptor here comes from an older woman with acute or convalescent COVID-19. CDR3s include the opening cysteine and the closing phenylalanine or tryptophan.

cdr3_aa cdr3_length j_call v_call
CASSLLGTDGGITYEQYF 18 TRBJ2-7 TRBV28
CASSVGGQGRGEQYF 15 TRBJ2-7 TRBV9
CASSLVGGVSYNEQFF 16 TRBJ2-1 TRBV5-4
CASSGAGHSPLHF 13 TRBJ1-6 TRBV4-2
CASSPLASHYEQYF 14 TRBJ2-7 TRBV18
CASSLAGRNNSPLHF 15 TRBJ1-6 TRBV5-4
CASSMTGGTEAFF 13 TRBJ1-1 TRBV10-1
CASSERRPELYSNQPQHF 18 TRBJ1-5 TRBV2
CASSQRSDTQYF 12 TRBJ2-3 TRBV4-1
CASSLMAGNTEQYF 14 TRBJ2-7 TRBV5-8
CASSIGGGRRTEAFF 15 TRBJ1-1 TRBV19
CASSPGGSRAYGYTF 15 TRBJ1-2 TRBV27
CASSPRQEDEAFF 13 TRBJ1-1 TRBV18
CASSFGDREGGPQHF 15 TRBJ1-5 TRBV7-8
CASSLEGTGTEAFF 14 TRBJ1-1 TRBV7-9
CASSDRDGGSPLHF 14 TRBJ1-6 TRBV6-6
CAWIRLSGNTIYF 13 TRBJ1-3 TRBV30
CASSLAPGRDSPLHF 15 TRBJ1-6 TRBV5-1
CASSQVGQGLDEQYF 15 TRBJ2-7 TRBV7-2
CASSLAWTGLNTEAFF 16 TRBJ1-1 TRBV7-6
CASSQQLAGLSSYEQYF 17 TRBJ2-7 TRBV4-3
CASSYSDRVGSPLHF 15 TRBJ1-6 TRBV6-2/TRBV6-3
CASIIRVGSYEQYF 14 TRBJ2-7 TRBV16
CASSLTGLGQYF 12 TRBJ2-7 TRBV5-1
CASSLLPLNTEAFF 14 TRBJ1-1 TRBV7-2
CASSLLLAQGISGANVLTF 19 TRBJ2-6 TRBV7-2
CASSAHSGGYEQYF 14 TRBJ2-7 TRBV9
CASSSMVGTLYEQYF 15 TRBJ2-7 TRBV7-9
CASSESGGRETQYF 14 TRBJ2-5 TRBV10-1
CASSGDIYGYTF 12 TRBJ1-2 TRBV5-1
CASSQDYRLEKLFF 14 TRBJ1-4 TRBV14
CASRGQGYTGELFF 14 TRBJ2-2 TRBV25-1